The next 21 T cell receptor beta chains were all read from a single sample in a study of cytomegalovirus exposure and HLA in healthy donors. The primer mix had 60 Vbeta and 13 Jbeta primers. Sequenced by immunoSEQ multiplex PCR; TCRdb stores in-frame clones only, minus some. The sample holds 90,000 to 100,000 clones; under 75% are singletons and the top ten take 2.5%. Specimen: PBMCs. These receptors were taken from a middle-aged man in good health and CMV-seronegative.

This clone was observed a handful of times. The rearrangement uses TRBV5-4 and TRBJ1-6, with D tentatively TRBD1 (6 bases). This CDR3 contains 12 residues. From germline, CDR1 is SGHNT and CDR2 YYREEE (reference sequence). V gave up 3 bases and J gave up 10 bases, with 8 bases separating them. The CDR3 loop is CASSSTGSPLHF. DNA for the CDR3: TGTGCCAGCAGCTCTACAGGGTCACCCCTCCACTTT.

The chain employs TRBV6-6 and TRBJ2-2; 11 bases agree with TRBD1. CDR1 MNHNY and CDR2 SVGAGI come from the germline V gene (reference sequence). The length of the CDR3 is 15 residues. J lost 5 bases, V lost 6 bases, and 5 bases had no gene match. This CDR3 reads CASSRGTGGTGELFF. DNA for the CDR3: TGTGCCAGCAGCCGCGGGACAGGGGGTACCGGGGAGCTGTTTTTT.

The chain uses TRBV28 and TRBJ2-2, with TRBD1 identical over 10 bases. Germline V gene sequence: CDR1 MDHEN, CDR2 SYDVKM. V gave up 6 bases and J gave up 3 bases; unmatched junction bases: 7. CDR3 size: 16 residues. The CDR3 reads CASSLGTGAYTGELFF. For the CDR3, the DNA is TGTGCCAGCAGCCTCGGGACAGGGGCTTACACCGGGGAGCTGTTTTTT.

CDR3 nucleotides: TGTGCCAGCAGTTACGAAGGACAGGGAAACACCGGGGAGCTGTTTTTT. It translates to CASSYEGQGNTGELFF. The rearrangement uses TRBV6-5 and TRBJ2-2, with TRBD1 matching over 8 bases. This CDR3 region has 16 residues. The J segment lost 2 bases and the V segment lost 2 bases, leaving 4 bases of the junction unmatched. Germline-derived CDR1 and CDR2 are MNHEY and SVGAGI.

This clone was found a few times. V gene TRBV6-5 combines with J gene TRBJ2-2; 7 positions agree with TRBD1. Looked up from germline, CDR1 is MNHEY and CDR2 is SVGAGI. V was pared by 7 bases and J by 4 bases, with 9 bases of the junction left unmatched. This CDR3 comprises 15 residues. CDR3 DNA: TGTGCCAGCAAAGCAAGGGGGCCGGGCACCGGGGAGCTGTTTTTT. Protein: CASKARGPGTGELFF.

The chain combines TRBV9 with TRBJ1-2; D remains ambiguous. The V end lost 0 bases, the J end lost 0 bases, and 12 bases lay between the germline ends. Germline V gene sequence: CDR1 SGDLS, CDR2 YYNGEE. The CDR3 loop spans 16 amino acids. CDR3 nucleotides: TGTGCCAGCAGCGTAGCAGGTTCCAACACTAACTATGGCTACACCTTC. Translating it yields CASSVAGSNTNYGYTF.

This sequence joins TRBV6-4 and TRBJ2-3, with D possibly matching TRBD2 (5 bases). There are 11 residues in the CDR3. V was cut by 8 bases and J by 2 bases, with 5 bases left in between. The germline gives CDR1 MRHNA, CDR2 SNTAGT. The DNA for the CDR3 is TGTGCCAGCGACTACACAGATACGCAGTATTTT. Translated: CASDYTDTQYF.

This chain joins TRBV6-5 and TRBJ1-5, with D perhaps TRBD1 (5 bases). There are 15 residues in the CDR3. The germline V and J ends were trimmed by 4 bases and 2 bases, with 12 bases remaining between them. CDR1 and CDR2 from the germline V gene are MNHEY and SVGAGI. CDR3: CASSLGGEGNQPQHF. The CDR3 nucleotides read TGTGCCAGCAGTTTGGGGGGGGAGGGCAATCAGCCCCAGCATTTT.

V and J are TRBV4-1 and TRBJ2-6; D is unresolved. The V end was cut by 8 bases, the J end by 0 bases, with 11 bases between. Germline CDR1 reads MGHRA; CDR2 reads YSYEKL. The CDR3 covers 15 residues. The CDR3 DNA sequence: TGCGCCAGCGGGCCGCGATACTCTGGGGCCAACGTCCTGACTTTC. Translation gives CASGPRYSGANVLTF.

The chain joins TRBV11-2 to TRBJ2-3; 8 bases align to TRBD2. Germline CDR1 and CDR2: SGHAT and FQNNGV. The CDR3 extends over 16 amino acids. The V segment lost 5 bases and the J segment 4 bases; nucleotides outside the gene matches: 11. CDR3 sequence reads: CASSPHRLATADTQYF. In nucleotides, the CDR3 is TGTGCCAGCAGCCCACACAGACTAGCGACGGCAGATACGCAGTATTTT.

The V gene is TRBV29-1, the J gene TRBJ1-1, with D unclear. Germline CDR1 and CDR2: SQVTM and ANQGSEA. V lost 4 bases and J lost 2, with 17 bases in between. This CDR3 is 15 amino acids long. The CDR3 loop is CSVAGLLRPNTEAFF. Written as DNA, the CDR3 is TGCAGCGTTGCCGGGTTGTTAAGGCCAAACACTGAAGCTTTCTTT. Full variable domain (remainder filled in from reference TRBV29-1 and TRBJ1-1): SAVISQKPSRDICQRGTSLTIQCQVDSQVTMMFWYRQQPGQSLTLIATANQGSEATYESGFVIDKFPISRPNLTFSTLTVSNMSPEDSSIYLCSVAGLLRPNTEAFFGQGTRLTVV.

The chain is built from TRBV6-5 and TRBJ2-7; 7 bases agree with TRBD1. Germline assignment: CDR1 MNHEY and CDR2 SVGAGI. The CDR3 is 15 amino acids. V lost 4 bases and J lost 4; bases outside the gene matches: 10. The CDR3, as DNA: TGTGCCAGCAGTTCCGTGACAGGGTGGGGGTACGAGCAGTACTTC. It encodes CASSSVTGWGYEQYF.

The table lists this clone with a count of one. The CDR3 spells CASSVAAGASYEQYF. CDR3 nucleotides: TGTGCCAGCAGCGTGGCGGCGGGGGCCTCCTACGAGCAGTACTTC. The chain employs TRBV9 and TRBJ2-7; tentative D call: TRBD2 (7 bases). The germline gives CDR1 SGDLS, CDR2 YYNGEE. The V gene lost 2 bases and the J gene lost 0 bases, with 12 bases spanning the gap. The length of the CDR3 is 15 residues.

This rearrangement joins TRBV27 to TRBJ2-5; no reliable D call. V lost 8 bases, J lost 9 bases, and 10 bases lay in between. Per the germline V gene, CDR1 is MNHEY and CDR2 is SMNVEV (reference sequence). The CDR3 consists of 10 residues. CDR3 residues: CASGTTAQYF. CDR3 DNA: TGTGCCAGCGGAACTACCGCCCAGTACTTC.

CDR3 sequence reads: CASRDREGNEKLFF. CDR3 DNA sequence: TGTGCCAGCCGGGACAGGGAAGGAAATGAAAAACTGTTTTTT. The chain carries TRBV2 and TRBJ1-4, with 9 bases identical to TRBD1. The CDR3 length is 14 residues. After removal of 8 bases from V and 5 bases from J, the junction contained 6 bases not matched to a gene. Looked up from germline, CDR1 is SNHLY and CDR2 is FYNNEI. The entire variable domain, with the rest obtained from reference TRBV2 and TRBJ1-4, is as follows: EPEVTQTPSHQVTQMGQEVILRCVPISNHLYFYWYRQILGQKVEFLVSFYNNEISEKSEIFDDQFSVERPDGSNFTLKIRSTKLEDSAMYFCASRDREGNEKLFFGSGTQLSVL.

This chain connects TRBV7-9 to TRBJ1-1; D gene uncertain. This CDR3 contains 10 residues. Trimming took 5 bases from V and 9 from J, leaving 7 bases between them. The germline CDR1 and CDR2 sequences are SEHNR and FQNEAQ (reference sequence). The CDR3 sequence: CASSGEKAFF. In nucleotides, the CDR3 is TGTGCCAGCAGCGGGGAGAAAGCTTTCTTT.

This clone occurred once. The V call is TRBV7-9, the J call TRBJ2-5; D remains unclear. TRBJ2-7 matches the DNA end more closely, so the J call is doubtful. The germline CDR1 and CDR2 sequences are SEHNR and FQNEAQ (reference sequence). This CDR3 is 14 amino acids long. The CDR3 is CASSRSEQIYEQYF. The CDR3, as DNA: TGTGCCAGCAGCCGAAGCGAGCAGATCTACGAGCAGTACTTC.

The chain has TRBV9 and TRBJ1-1, with 7 bases aligning to TRBD1. The CDR3 has 16 amino acids. Germline CDR1 SGDLS, CDR2 YYNGEE. With 3 bases clipped from V and 0 bases from J, the junction kept 8 bases outside the gene matches. The CDR3 reads CASSGARQGMNTEAFF. The CDR3 DNA reads as TGTGCCAGCAGCGGAGCCCGACAGGGCATGAACACTGAAGCTTTCTTT.

This clone was seen repeatedly, ten times or more. The CDR3 loop is CASSLRDRVDEQFF. The CDR3 DNA reads TGCGCCAGCAGCTTGAGGGACAGGGTTGATGAGCAGTTCTTC. V gene TRBV5-1 combines with J gene TRBJ2-1; 9 nucleotides line up with TRBD1. The germline gives CDR1 SGHRS, CDR2 YFSETQ. V was clipped by 1 base and J by 8 bases; unmatched bases: 4. CDR3 length: 14 residues.

Worth noting for this clone: The junction departs from the called germline gene at one end, perhaps through a read error. The rearrangement uses TRBV7-9 and TRBJ2-7; D remains ambiguous. Germline V CDR1 and CDR2: SEHNR, FQNEAQ (reference sequence). The CDR3 extends over 14 amino acids. DNA of the CDR3: TGTTCCAGCAGCCCCCGTGACTTCGACCACGAGCAGTACTTC. Its translation is CSSSPRDFDHEQYF.

CDR3 bases: TGTGCCAGCAGCTTAGCGTCAGGGGGCGCTTACGAGCAGTACTTC. Translating it yields CASSLASGGAYEQYF. The chain carries TRBV7-8 and TRBJ2-5, with 8 bases lining up with TRBD1. Gene TRBJ2-7 matches the end of the DNA better, so the J call may be wrong. The CDR3 contains 15 residues. Germline V gives CDR1 SGHVS, CDR2 FQNEAQ.